Following are 16 T cell receptor beta chains from one sample sequenced in a study of technical replicates of blood from several donors (dated by TCRdb to 2016 to 2017). The library was produced with the immunoSEQ multiplex PCR assay. As stored in TCRdb, this immuneACCESS dataset retains in-frame rearrangements with V and J assigned. A fraction of the clones does not appear; measured against another copy, unresolved V genes explain less than half of the discrepancy, and the remainder lacks a known reason. The sample table contains 99,000 or so clones; only one count was recorded for roughly 96% of them. The top ten constitute around 0.21% of the sample. The material sequenced was T cells isolated from PBMCs. All receptors come from a human donor in good health.

The rearrangement uses TRBV10-1 and TRBJ2-1; unclear D gene. V lost 3 bases and J 4 bases, leaving 7 bases between the germline ends. The CDR3 runs to 13 residues. Germline V gives CDR1 WNHNN, CDR2 SYGVQD (reference sequence). CDR3 bases: TGCGCCAGCAGTGAACCCGGGTACAATGAGCAGTTCTTC. Translating gives CASSEPGYNEQFF.

The gene calls are TRBV10-1 and TRBJ2-1; 11 bases are shared with TRBD2. J gave up 4 bases and V 2 bases, and 10 bases lay outside the gene matches. The germline V gene has CDR1 WNHNN and CDR2 SYGVQD (reference sequence). The CDR3 totals 18 residues. CDR3 in amino acids: CASSEAKTLAGGYNEQFF. The CDR3 nucleotides are TGCGCCAGCAGTGAGGCCAAGACGCTAGCGGGAGGTTACAATGAGCAGTTCTTC.

This chain connects TRBV5-5 to TRBJ2-7, with TRBD2 matching over 8 bases. The V and J ends lost 0 bases and 0 bases, in that order; junction bases with no gene match: 2. Germline loops: CDR1 SGHKS, CDR2 YYEKEE (reference sequence). This CDR3 is built from 15 residues. The CDR3 DNA reads as TGTGCCAGCAGCTTGGGAGCGGGGGTCTCCTACGAGCAGTACTTC. Translated, it gives CASSLGAGVSYEQYF.

This chain uses TRBV6-5 with TRBJ2-3; 7 bases are a match to TRBD2. Germline V gives CDR1 MNHEY, CDR2 SVGAGI. The CDR3 consists of 15 residues. V shed 4 bases, J shed 0 bases, and the junction held 4 bases outside the gene matches. This CDR3 reads CASSSSGISTDTQYF. In DNA, the CDR3 is TGTGCCAGCAGTTCAAGCGGGATAAGCACAGATACGCAGTATTTT.

Here the CDR3 DNA reads TGTGCCAGCAGTGATAGCAGGGGTAAGGTCAATGAGCAGTTCTTC. This sequence encodes CASSDSRGKVNEQFF. This sequence joins TRBV2 and TRBJ2-1; tentatively, D is TRBD1 (6 bases). The CDR3 has 15 amino acids. The germline CDR1 and CDR2 sequences are SNHLY and FYNNEI. Trimming shortened V by 3 bases and J by 6 bases, and 15 bases separated the two germline ends.

The chain couples TRBV27 to TRBJ1-5, with D perhaps matching TRBD1 (5 bases). Germline-derived CDR1 and CDR2 are MNHEY and SMNVEV (reference sequence). This CDR3 is built from 15 residues. The V end lost 5 bases, the J end lost 3 bases, and 14 bases lay between the germline ends. DNA for the CDR3: TGTGCCAGCAGTGCAGGCCAGGGACTCAATCAGCCCCAGCATTTT. It translates to CASSAGQGLNQPQHF.

The chain combines TRBV6-5 with TRBJ2-7, with 7 bases fitting TRBD2. Germline V gene data show CDR1 as MNHEY and CDR2 as SVGAGI. CDR3 length: 11 amino acids. V was clipped by 6 bases and J by 9 bases; unmatched bases: 5. The chain's CDR3 is CASSHPGGQYF. In DNA form, the CDR3 reads TGTGCCAGCAGCCACCCGGGGGGGCAGTACTTC.

The chain uses TRBV19 and TRBJ1-5; D unclear. CDR1 is LNHDA, CDR2 SQIVND, per germline (reference sequence). This CDR3 is built from 13 residues. V was cut by 7 bases and J by 0 bases, with 7 bases left in between. Here the CDR3 DNA reads TGTGCCAGTACTGAGTATAGCAATCAGCCCCAGCATTTT. It codes for CASTEYSNQPQHF.

The chain has TRBV4-2 and TRBJ2-1, with D possibly matching TRBD2 (5 bases). Germline CDR1 reads LGHNA; CDR2 reads YNFKEQ. The CDR3 loop spans 13 amino acids. The V end was cut by 1 base, the J end by 6 bases, with 7 bases between. The CDR3 region is CASSQATSNEQFF. As DNA, the CDR3 is TGTGCCAGCAGCCAAGCAACTAGCAATGAGCAGTTCTTC.

The J gene is TRBJ1-1, the V gene TRBV6-6; no definite D call. The CDR3 runs 12 residues. With 2 bases removed from V and 7 bases from J, the gap between germline ends came to 8 bases. CDR1 and CDR2 from the germline V gene are MNHNY and SVGAGI (reference sequence). The CDR3, as DNA: TGTGCCAGCAGTTACCCGAGAGGTGAAGCTTTCTTT. It translates to CASSYPRGEAFF.

This clone was seen a handful of times. The chain couples TRBV5-1 to TRBJ2-7; 7 bases map to TRBD2. Germline CDR1 and CDR2: SGHRS and YFSETQ. V lost 5 bases and J lost 4; bases outside the gene matches: 18. This CDR3 has 17 residues. This CDR3 is CASSLMPLLGGRYEQYF. The CDR3 coding sequence is TGCGCCAGCAGTTTGATGCCCCTCCTTGGCGGGAGATACGAGCAGTACTTC.

V usage is TRBV7-9 and J usage is TRBJ2-7, with TRBD2 as a possible D gene (6 bases). Germline loops: CDR1 SEHNR, CDR2 FQNEAQ (reference sequence). The CDR3 runs 13 residues. Between the trimmed V and J ends, which lost 3 bases and 3 bases, there was a span of 9 bases. CDR3 DNA: TGTGCCAGCAGCTTGGAGGGCATCTACGAGCAGTACTTC. Protein sequence: CASSLEGIYEQYF.

The genes are TRBV9 and TRBJ2-2, with D possibly matching TRBD2 (6 bases). Germline CDR1 reads SGDLS; CDR2 reads YYNGEE. The CDR3 consists of 14 residues. V shed 1 base and J shed 4 bases, with 8 bases lying between them. CDR3 region: CASSVLGGTGELFF. The CDR3 nucleotides read TGTGCCAGCAGCGTATTGGGGGGCACCGGGGAGCTGTTTTTT.

The chain is built from TRBV7-9 and TRBJ1-1, with 9 bases lining up with TRBD1. V was pared by 2 bases and J by 5 bases, with 9 bases of the junction left unmatched. Germline CDR1 and CDR2: SEHNR and FQNEAQ (reference sequence). This CDR3 has 16 residues. The CDR3 DNA is TGTGCCAGCAGCTTACCCACAGGACAGGGGATGACTGAAGCTTTCTTT. Translated: CASSLPTGQGMTEAFF.

The chain recombines TRBV4-1 with TRBJ1-1; D not resolved. The V gene lost 1 base and the J gene lost 7 bases, with 4 bases spanning the gap. The CDR3 spans 11 residues. From germline, CDR1 is MGHRA and CDR2 YSYEKL. The CDR3 sequence is CASSQAGEAFF. The DNA of the CDR3 is TGCGCCAGCAGCCAAGCGGGTGAAGCTTTCTTT.

The chain combines TRBV7-9 with TRBJ1-1; 11 nucleotides agree with TRBD1. Trimming removed 4 bases from V and 10 bases from J; junction bases left unmatched: 11. CDR1 is SEHNR and CDR2 is FQNEAQ in the germline V gene (reference sequence). This CDR3 spans 15 amino acids. The CDR3 spells CASSSSPGTGGVAFF. The CDR3 DNA sequence: TGTGCCAGCAGCTCAAGTCCCGGGACAGGGGGAGTAGCTTTCTTT.